A single TCR beta chain is shown here with its context. This record comes from a study of cytomegalovirus exposure and HLA in healthy donors. The V end lost 0 bases, the J end lost 2 bases, and 10 bases lay between the germline ends. Germline values: CDR1 LNHDA, CDR2 SQIVND (reference sequence). CDR3 length equals 16 residues. The PCR had 60 Vbeta and 13 Jbeta primers. Profiled with immunoSEQ multiplex PCR; TCRdb holds only in-frame clones, not every one. The table for this sample gives 220,000 or so clones. The receptor comes from a girl aged 2 to 9 in good health and CMV-seropositive. The sample consisted of PBMCs. V and J are TRBV19 and TRBJ1-4; D call uncertain. The DNA of the CDR3 is TGTGCCAGTAGTATAGAGGCGACGGGTACTAATGAAAAACTGTTTTTT. This gives the protein CASSIEATGTNEKLFF.